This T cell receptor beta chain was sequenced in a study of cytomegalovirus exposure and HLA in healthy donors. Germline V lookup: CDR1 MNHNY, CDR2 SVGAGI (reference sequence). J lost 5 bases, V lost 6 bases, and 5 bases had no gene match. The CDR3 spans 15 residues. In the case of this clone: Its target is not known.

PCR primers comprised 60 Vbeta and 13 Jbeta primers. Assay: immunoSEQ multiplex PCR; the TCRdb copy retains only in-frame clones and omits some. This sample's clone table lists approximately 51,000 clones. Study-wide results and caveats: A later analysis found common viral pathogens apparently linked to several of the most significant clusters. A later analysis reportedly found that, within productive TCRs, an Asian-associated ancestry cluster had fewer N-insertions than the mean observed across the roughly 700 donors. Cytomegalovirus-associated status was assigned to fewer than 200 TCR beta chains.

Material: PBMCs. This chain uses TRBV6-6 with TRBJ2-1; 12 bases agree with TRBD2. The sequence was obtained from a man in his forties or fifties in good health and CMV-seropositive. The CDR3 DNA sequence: TGTGCCAGCAGCCACAGGACTAGCGGGGACAATGAGCAGTTCTTC. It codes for CASSHRTSGDNEQFF.